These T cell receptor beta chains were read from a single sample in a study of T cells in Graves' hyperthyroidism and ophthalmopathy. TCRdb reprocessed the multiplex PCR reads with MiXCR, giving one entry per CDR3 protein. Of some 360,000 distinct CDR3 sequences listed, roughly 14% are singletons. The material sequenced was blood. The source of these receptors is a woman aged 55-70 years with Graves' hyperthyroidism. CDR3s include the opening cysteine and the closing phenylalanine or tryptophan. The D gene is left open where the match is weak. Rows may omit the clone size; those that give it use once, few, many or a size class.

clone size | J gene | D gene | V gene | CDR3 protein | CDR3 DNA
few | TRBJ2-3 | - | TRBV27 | CASSLGAGRADTQYF | TGTGCCAGCAGTTTAGGCGCCGGGCGGGCAGATACGCAGTATTTT
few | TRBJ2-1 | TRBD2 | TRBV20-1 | CSARDAGTSEYNERFF | TGCAGTGCTAGGGACGCCGGGACTAGCGAGTACAATGAGCGGTTCTTC
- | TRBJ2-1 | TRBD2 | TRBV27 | CASSFGGWGNEQFF | TGTGCCAGCAGTTTCGGGGGGTGGGGCAATGAGCAGTTCTTC
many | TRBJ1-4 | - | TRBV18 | CASSPGRGGEKLFF | TGTGCCAGCTCACCAGGGAGAGGAGGAGAAAAACTGTTTTTT
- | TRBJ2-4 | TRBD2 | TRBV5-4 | CASSLASGRDIQYF | TGTGCCAGCAGCTTGGCATCAGGGAGGGACATTCAGTACTTC
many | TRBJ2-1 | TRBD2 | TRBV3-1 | CASSLRGLAGGEQFF | TGTGCCAGCAGCCTACGGGGGCTAGCGGGAGGAGAGCAGTTCTTC
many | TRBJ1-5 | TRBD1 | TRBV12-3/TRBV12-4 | CASSLRDRGLGNQPQHF | TGTGCCAGCAGTTTGAGGGACAGGGGGCTTGGCAATCAGCCCCAGCATTTT
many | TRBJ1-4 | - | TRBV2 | CASSPGGATNEKLFF | TGTGCCAGCAGCCCGGGCGGGGCTACTAATGAAAAACTGTTTTTT
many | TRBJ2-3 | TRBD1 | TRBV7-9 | CASSYKTGGISSGPTDTQYF | TGTGCCAGCAGCTACAAGACAGGGGGCATTTCTAGCGGCCCCACAGATACGCAGTATTTT
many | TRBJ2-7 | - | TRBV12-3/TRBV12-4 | CASSIKAGPSYEQYF | TGTGCCAGCAGTATCAAAGCGGGCCCCTCCTACGAGCAGTACTTC
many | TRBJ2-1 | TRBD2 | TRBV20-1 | CSAYQGLAGVNNEQFF | TGCAGTGCTTACCAAGGGCTAGCGGGAGTGAATAATGAGCAGTTCTTC
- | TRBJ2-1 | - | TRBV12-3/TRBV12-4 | CASSLFREQFF | TGTGCCAGCAGTTTATTCAGGGAGCAGTTCTTC
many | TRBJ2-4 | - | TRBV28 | CASDAGDKNIQYF | TGTGCCAGCGATGCTGGGGACAAAAACATTCAGTACTTC
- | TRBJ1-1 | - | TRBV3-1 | CASSQGPGRGAFF | TGTGCCAGCAGCCAAGGGCCTGGCCGTGGAGCTTTCTTT
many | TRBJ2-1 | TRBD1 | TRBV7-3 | CASSAPGGNEQFF | TGTGCCAGCAGCGCCCCAGGGGGCAATGAGCAGTTCTTC
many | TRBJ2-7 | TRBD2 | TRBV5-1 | CASSSPGLAASYEQYF | TGCGCCAGCAGCTCTCCGGGACTAGCGGCCTCCTACGAGCAGTACTTC
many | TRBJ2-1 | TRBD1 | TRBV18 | CASSPGTDNEQFF | TGTGCCAGCTCACCCGGGACAGACAATGAGCAGTTCTTC
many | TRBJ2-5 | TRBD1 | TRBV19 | CASAQILRDRVQETQYF | TGTGCCAGTGCCCAGATCCTCCGGGACAGGGTACAAGAGACCCAGTACTTC
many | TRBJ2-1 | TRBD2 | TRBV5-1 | CASSRGLAGAYNEQFF | TGCGCCAGCAGCCGAGGACTAGCGGGAGCATACAATGAGCAGTTCTTC
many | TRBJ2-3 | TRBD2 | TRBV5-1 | CASSLGLALNTDTQYF | TGCGCCAGCAGCTTAGGACTAGCGCTAAACACAGATACGCAGTATTTT
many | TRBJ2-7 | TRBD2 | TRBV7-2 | CASSRSGSFHEQYF | TGTGCCAGCAGCCGAAGCGGGAGCTTCCACGAGCAGTACTTC
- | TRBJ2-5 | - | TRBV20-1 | CSAKPPPHRVAETQYF | TGCAGTGCTAAGCCTCCCCCACACAGGGTCGCGGAGACCCAGTACTTC
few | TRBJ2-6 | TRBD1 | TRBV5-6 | CASSLPGTGYGANVLTF | TGTGCCAGCAGCTTGCCCGGGACAGGGTATGGGGCCAACGTCCTGACTTTC
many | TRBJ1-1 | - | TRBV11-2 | CASSLIPLQRLMNTEAFF | TGTGCCAGCAGCTTAATTCCTTTGCAGAGGCTTATGAACACTGAAGCTTTCTTT
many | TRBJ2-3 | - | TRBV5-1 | CASSLVLSGTDTQYF | TGCGCCAGCAGCTTGGTACTGTCTGGCACAGATACGCAGTATTTT
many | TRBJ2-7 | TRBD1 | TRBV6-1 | CASRRQGSYEQYF | TGTGCCAGCAGAAGACAGGGCTCCTACGAGCAGTACTTC
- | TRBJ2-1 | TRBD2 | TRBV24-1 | CATSDGTSGRDDQFF | TGTGCCACCAGTGATGGAACTAGCGGGAGAGATGATCAGTTCTTC
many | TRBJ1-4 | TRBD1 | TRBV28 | CASSNRGGNEKLFF | TGTGCCAGCAGTAACAGGGGGGGTAATGAAAAACTGTTTTTT
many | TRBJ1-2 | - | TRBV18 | CASSPPAGYGYTF | TGTGCCAGCTCACCTCCGGCAGGCTATGGCTACACCTTC
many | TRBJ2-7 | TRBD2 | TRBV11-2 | CASSLGLAGTEQYF | TGTGCCAGCAGCTTAGGACTAGCGGGAACCGAGCAGTACTTC
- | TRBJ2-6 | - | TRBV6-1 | CASRGVANVLTF | TGTGCCAGCAGAGGAGTGGCCAACGTCCTGACTTTC
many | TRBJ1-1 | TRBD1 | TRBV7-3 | CASSAHGDRGNTEAFF | TGTGCCAGCAGCGCACACGGGGACAGGGGAAACACTGAAGCTTTCTTT
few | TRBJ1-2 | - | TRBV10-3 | CAISDQGNVNYGYTF | TGTGCCATCAGTGACCAGGGGAACGTAAACTATGGCTACACCTTC
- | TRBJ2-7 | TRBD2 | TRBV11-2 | CASSFGLAGVAYEQYF | TGTGCCAGCAGCTTCGGACTAGCGGGAGTTGCTTACGAGCAGTACTTC
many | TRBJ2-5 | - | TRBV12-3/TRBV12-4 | CASSLTSTAGETQYF | TGTGCCAGCAGCCTTACCTCGACGGCTGGGGAGACCCAGTACTTC
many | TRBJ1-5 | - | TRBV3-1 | CASSQGWSNQPQHF | TGTGCCAGCAGCCAAGGTTGGAGCAATCAGCCCCAGCATTTT
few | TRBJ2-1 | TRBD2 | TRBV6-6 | CASSYSPSGRLFSEQFF | TGTGCCAGCAGTTACTCGCCTAGCGGGAGGCTTTTTAGTGAGCAGTTCTTC
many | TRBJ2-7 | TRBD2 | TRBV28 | CASSSRLAGLYEQYF | TGTGCCAGCAGTTCTAGACTAGCGGGGCTGTACGAGCAGTACTTC
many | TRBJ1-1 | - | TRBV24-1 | CATSDSFGGDEAFF | TGTGCCACCAGTGATTCCTTTGGGGGCGATGAAGCTTTCTTT
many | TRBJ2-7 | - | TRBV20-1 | CSASRPISYEQYF | TGCAGTGCTAGCCGACCGATCTCCTACGAGCAGTACTTC
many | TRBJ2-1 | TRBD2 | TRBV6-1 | CASSYLEGLAGYNEQFF | TGTGCCAGCAGTTACCTGGAGGGACTAGCGGGCTACAATGAGCAGTTCTTC
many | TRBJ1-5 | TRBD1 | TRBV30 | CACSRDREQPQHF | TGTGCCTGCAGTCGGGACAGGGAGCAGCCCCAGCATTTT
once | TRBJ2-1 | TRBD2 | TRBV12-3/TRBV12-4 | CASSSPGGLAGGPGEQFF | TGTGCCAGCAGTTCCCCTGGGGGACTAGCGGGAGGGCCCGGTGAGCAGTTCTTC
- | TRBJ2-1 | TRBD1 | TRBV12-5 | CASGLVQGSSYNEQFF | TGTGCTAGTGGTTTGGTACAGGGGAGCTCCTACAATGAGCAGTTCTTC